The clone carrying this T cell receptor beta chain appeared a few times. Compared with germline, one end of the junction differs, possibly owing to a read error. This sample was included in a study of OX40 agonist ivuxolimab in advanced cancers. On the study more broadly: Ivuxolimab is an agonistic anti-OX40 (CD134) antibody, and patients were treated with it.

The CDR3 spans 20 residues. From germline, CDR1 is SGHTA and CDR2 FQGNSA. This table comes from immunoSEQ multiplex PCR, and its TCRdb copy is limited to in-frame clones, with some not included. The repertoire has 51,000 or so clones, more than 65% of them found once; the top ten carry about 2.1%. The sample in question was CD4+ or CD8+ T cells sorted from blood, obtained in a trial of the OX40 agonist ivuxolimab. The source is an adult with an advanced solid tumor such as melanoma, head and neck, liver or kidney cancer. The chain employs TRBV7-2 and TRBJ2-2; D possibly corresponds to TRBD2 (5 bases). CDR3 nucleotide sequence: TGTGCCAGCAGCCTAGCTCTATGGCAGCGTGGTAAAACGAACACCGGGGAGCTGTTTTTT. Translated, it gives CASSLALWQRGKTNTGELFF.